This is a list of T cell receptor beta chains from one sample in a study of blood T cell repertoires in COVID-19. Measured with immunoSEQ multiplex PCR; TCRdb has only the in-frame clones, and not every one. This sample carries 55,000 to 65,000 clones, over 80% of them seen once, and the ten largest clones take about 3.5%. The sequenced material came from peripheral blood. The receptors stem from a woman aged 80 or over with acute or convalescent COVID-19. Both conserved end residues are part of each CDR3. A D gene is named only where the DNA matches it firmly.

J gene: TRBJ2-7; V gene: TRBV11-2; D gene: TRBD2; CDR3 protein: CASSFGTSLLEQYF
J gene: TRBJ2-3; V gene: TRBV19; D gene: .; CDR3 protein: CASSLQGTDTQYF
J gene: TRBJ1-5; V gene: TRBV28; D gene: .; CDR3 protein: CASSHVRGLRGYNNQPQHF
J gene: TRBJ1-2; V gene: TRBV19; D gene: .; CDR3 protein: CASGLGTAYGYTF
J gene: TRBJ1-2; V gene: TRBV9; D gene: .; CDR3 protein: CASSGGDGPNYGYTF
J gene: TRBJ1-3; V gene: TRBV27; D gene: TRBD1; CDR3 protein: CASSLKSGGTASGNTIYF
J gene: TRBJ1-4; V gene: TRBV30; D gene: .; CDR3 protein: CAWRGSPNEKLFF
J gene: TRBJ1-4; V gene: TRBV30; D gene: .; CDR3 protein: CAWSDEGPGEKLFF
J gene: TRBJ2-1; V gene: TRBV7-3; D gene: TRBD2; CDR3 protein: CASSPTGLVVNEQFF
J gene: TRBJ1-4; V gene: TRBV19; D gene: .; CDR3 protein: CASTPEGRKLFF
J gene: TRBJ1-2; V gene: TRBV29-1; D gene: .; CDR3 protein: CSAPDKWDGYTF